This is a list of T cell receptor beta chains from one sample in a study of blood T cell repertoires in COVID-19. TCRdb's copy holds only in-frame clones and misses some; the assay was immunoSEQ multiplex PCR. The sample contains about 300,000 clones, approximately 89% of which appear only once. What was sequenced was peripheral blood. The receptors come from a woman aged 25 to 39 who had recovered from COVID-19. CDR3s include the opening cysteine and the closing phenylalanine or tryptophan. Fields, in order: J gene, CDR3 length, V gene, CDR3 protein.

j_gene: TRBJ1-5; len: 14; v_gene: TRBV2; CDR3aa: CASSGQSSNQPQHF
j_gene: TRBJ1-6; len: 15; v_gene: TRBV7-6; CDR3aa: CASSPSGVYNSPLHF
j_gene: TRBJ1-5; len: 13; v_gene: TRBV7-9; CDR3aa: CASSRDSNQPQHF
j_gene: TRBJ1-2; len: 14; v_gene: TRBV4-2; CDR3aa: CASESRQGNYGYTF
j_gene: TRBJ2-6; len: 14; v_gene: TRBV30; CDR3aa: CAWSMRAGANVLTF
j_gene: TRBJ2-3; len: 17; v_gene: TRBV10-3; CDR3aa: CAISAAGLAGLTDTQYF
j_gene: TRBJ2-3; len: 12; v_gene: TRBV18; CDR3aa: CASSPRGDTQYF
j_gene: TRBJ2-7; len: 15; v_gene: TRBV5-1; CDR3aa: CASSLVTGQTYEQYF
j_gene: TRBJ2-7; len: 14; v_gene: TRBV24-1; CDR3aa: CATSAGTSNYEQYF
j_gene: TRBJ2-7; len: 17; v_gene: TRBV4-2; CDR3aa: CASSQGTASGGAYEQYF
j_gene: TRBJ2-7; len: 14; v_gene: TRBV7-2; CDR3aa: CASSSTASGDEQYF
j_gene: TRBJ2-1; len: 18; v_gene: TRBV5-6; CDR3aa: CASSYLTGTSGGNNEQFF
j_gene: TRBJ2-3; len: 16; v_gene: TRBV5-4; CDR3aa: CASSARLAGSTDTQYF
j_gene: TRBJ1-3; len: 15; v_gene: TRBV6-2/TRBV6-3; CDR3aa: CASSLGLLSGNTIYF
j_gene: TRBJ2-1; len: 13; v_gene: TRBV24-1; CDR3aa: CATSQGSYNEQFF
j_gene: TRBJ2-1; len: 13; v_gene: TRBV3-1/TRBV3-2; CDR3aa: CASSPAQGDEQFF
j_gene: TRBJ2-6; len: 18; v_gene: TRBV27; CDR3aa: CASRTPRDRGRGANVLTF
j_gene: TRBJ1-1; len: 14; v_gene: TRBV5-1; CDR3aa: CASSPDPGWTEAFF
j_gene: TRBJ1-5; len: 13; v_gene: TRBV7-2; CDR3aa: CASGGSGNQPQHF
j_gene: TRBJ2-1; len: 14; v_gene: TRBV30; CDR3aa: CAWSVGGSGNEQFF
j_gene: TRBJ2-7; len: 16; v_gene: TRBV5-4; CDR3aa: CASSLDSTGLMDEQYF
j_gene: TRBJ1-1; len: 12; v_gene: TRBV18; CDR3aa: CASSPPEGGAFF
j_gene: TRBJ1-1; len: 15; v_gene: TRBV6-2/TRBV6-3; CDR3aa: CASTPLRDVNTEAFF
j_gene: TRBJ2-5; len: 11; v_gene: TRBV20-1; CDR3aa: CSARAQETQYF
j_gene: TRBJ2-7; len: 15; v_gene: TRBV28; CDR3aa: CASSMTSGPSYEQYF
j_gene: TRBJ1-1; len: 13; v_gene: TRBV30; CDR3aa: CASKGTGGSEAFF
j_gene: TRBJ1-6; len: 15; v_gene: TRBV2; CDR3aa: CASSDREAFNSPLHF
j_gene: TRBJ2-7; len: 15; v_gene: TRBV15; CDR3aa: CATSRAGGRVYEQYF
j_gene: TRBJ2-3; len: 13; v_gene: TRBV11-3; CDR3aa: CASGTGTADTQYF
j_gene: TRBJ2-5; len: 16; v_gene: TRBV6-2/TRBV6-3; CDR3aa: CASSYRGLVGPETQYF
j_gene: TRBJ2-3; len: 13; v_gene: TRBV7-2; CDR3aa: CASSFLLTDTQYF
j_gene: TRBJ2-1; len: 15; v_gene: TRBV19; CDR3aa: CASSSTGISYNEQFF
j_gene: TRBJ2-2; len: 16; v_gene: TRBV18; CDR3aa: CASSPPGQGTTGELFF
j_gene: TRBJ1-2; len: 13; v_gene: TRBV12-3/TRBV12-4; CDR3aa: CAIWDTLGYGYTF
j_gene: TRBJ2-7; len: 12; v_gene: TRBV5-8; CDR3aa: CASRPRGYEQYF
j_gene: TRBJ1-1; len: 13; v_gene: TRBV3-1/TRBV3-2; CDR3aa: CASSQSPAGEAFF
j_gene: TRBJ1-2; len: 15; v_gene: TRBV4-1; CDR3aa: CASSQDRTANYGYTF
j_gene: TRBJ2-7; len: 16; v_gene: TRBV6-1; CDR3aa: CASSEGAGEGAYEQYF
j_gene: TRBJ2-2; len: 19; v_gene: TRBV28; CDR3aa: CASSLNTLFKHLNTGELFF
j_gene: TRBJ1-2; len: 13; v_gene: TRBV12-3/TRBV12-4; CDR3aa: CASSLRGGLGYTF
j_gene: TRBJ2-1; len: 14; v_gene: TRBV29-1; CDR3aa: CSVNRDRGYNEQFF
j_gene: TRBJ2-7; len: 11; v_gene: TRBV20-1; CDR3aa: CSAKQGYEQYF
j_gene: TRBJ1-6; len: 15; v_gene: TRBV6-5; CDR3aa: CASTFTGTGRSPLHF
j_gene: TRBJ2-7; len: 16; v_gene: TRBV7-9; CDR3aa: CASSPRRGQGSYEQYF
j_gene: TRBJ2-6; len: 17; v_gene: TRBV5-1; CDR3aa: CASTGAGALSGANVLTF
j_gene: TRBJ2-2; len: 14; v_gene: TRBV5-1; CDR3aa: CASSSKQGTGELFF
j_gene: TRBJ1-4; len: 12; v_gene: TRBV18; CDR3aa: CASSPDRGQLFF
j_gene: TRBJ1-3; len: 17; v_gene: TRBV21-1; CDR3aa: CASSNQRGGLSGNTIYF
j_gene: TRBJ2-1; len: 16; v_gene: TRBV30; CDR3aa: CAWSPPRAGEYNEQFF
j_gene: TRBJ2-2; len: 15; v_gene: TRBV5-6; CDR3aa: CASREAGAGTGELFF